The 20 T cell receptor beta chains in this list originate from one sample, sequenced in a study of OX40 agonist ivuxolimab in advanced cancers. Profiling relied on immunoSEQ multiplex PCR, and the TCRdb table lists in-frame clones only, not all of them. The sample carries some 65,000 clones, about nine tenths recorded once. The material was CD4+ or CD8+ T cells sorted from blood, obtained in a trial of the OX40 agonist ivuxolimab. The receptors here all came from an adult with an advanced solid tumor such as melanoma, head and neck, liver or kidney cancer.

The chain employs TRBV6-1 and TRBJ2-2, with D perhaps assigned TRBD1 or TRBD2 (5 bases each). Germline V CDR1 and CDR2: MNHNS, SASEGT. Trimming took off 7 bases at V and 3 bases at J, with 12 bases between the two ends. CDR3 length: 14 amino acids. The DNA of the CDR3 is TGTGCCAGCATGGGGGTTGGGTACACCGGGGAGCTGTTTTTT. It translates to CASMGVGYTGELFF.

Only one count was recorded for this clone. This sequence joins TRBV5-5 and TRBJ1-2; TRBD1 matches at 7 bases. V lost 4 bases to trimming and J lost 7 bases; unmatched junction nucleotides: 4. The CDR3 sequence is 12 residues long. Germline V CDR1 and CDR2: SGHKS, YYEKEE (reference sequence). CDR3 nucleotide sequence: TGTGCCAGCAGCCCTGACAGGGTTGGCTACACCTTC. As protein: CASSPDRVGYTF.

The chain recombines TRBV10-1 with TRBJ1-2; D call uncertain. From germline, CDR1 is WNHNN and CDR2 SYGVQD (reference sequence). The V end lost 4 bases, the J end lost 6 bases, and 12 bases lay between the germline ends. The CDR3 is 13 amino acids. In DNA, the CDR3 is TGCGCCAGCAGTGTCCAGGTGGAGGATGGCTACACCTTC. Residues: CASSVQVEDGYTF.

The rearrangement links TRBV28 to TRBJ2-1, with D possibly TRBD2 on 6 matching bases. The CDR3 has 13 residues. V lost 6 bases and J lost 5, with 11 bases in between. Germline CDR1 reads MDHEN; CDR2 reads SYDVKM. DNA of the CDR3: TGTGCCAGCAGACCGACTAGAAACAATGAGCAGTTCTTC. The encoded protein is CASRPTRNNEQFF.

CDR3 DNA: TGTGCCAGCAGTTTATTCGGGACAGGGGGCGAAGATGAAAAACTGTTTTTT. Translated, it gives CASSLFGTGGEDEKLFF. The rearrangement joins TRBV28 to TRBJ1-4, with 12 bases aligning to TRBD1. V shed 1 base and J 6 bases; nucleotides not matched to a gene: 6. Germline V gene lookup returns CDR1 MDHEN and CDR2 SYDVKM. This CDR3 comprises 17 residues.

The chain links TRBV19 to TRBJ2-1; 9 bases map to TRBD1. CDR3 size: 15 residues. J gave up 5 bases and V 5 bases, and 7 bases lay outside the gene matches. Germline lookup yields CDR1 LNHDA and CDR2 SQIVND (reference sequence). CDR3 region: CASSVGQGSHNEQFF. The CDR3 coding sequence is TGTGCCAGTAGTGTGGGACAGGGATCGCACAATGAGCAGTTCTTC. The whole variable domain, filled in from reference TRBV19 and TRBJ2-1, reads DGGITQSPKYLFRKEGQNVTLSCEQNLNHDAMYWYRQDPGQGLRLIYYSQIVNDFQKGDIAEGYSVSREKKESFPLTVTSAQKNPTAFYLCASSVGQGSHNEQFFGPGTRLTVL.

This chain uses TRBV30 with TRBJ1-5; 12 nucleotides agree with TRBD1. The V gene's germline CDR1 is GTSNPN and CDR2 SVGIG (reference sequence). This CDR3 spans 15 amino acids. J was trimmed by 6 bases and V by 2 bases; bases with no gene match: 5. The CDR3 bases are TGTGCCTGGAGTACCGGGACAGGGGGCTTTCAGCCCCAGCATTTT. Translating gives CAWSTGTGGFQPQHF.

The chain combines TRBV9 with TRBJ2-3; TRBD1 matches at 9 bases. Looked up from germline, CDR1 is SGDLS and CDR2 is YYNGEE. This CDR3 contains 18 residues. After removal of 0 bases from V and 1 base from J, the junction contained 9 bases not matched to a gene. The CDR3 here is CASSVDRGRPERTDTQYF. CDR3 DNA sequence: TGTGCCAGCAGCGTAGACAGGGGGCGGCCTGAACGCACAGATACGCAGTATTTT.

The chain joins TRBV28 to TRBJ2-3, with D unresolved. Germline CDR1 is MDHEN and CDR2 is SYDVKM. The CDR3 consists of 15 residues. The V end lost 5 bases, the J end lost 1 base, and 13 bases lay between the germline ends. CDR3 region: CASSPTGRGTDTQYF. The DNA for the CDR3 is TGTGCCAGCAGTCCAACCGGTCGAGGCACAGATACGCAGTATTTT.

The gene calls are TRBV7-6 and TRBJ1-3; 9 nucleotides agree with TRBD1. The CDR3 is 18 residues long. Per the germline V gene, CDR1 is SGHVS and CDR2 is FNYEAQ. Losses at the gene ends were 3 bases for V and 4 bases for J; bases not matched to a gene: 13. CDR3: CASSFKDRGELYGNTIYF. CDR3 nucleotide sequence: TGTGCCAGCAGCTTCAAGGACAGGGGTGAACTTTACGGAAACACCATATATTTT.

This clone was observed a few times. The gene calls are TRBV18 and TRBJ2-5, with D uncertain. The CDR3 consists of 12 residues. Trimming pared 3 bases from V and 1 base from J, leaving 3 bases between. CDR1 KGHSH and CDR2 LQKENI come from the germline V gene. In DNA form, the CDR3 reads TGTGCCAGCTCACCCACCCAAGAGACCCAGTACTTC. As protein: CASSPTQETQYF.

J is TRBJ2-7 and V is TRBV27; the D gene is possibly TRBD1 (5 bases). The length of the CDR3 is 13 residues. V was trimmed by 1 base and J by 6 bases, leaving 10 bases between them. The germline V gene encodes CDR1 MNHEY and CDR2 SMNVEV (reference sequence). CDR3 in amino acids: CASSLFQGGEQYF. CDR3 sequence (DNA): TGTGCCAGCAGTTTATTCCAGGGTGGCGAGCAGTACTTC.

In DNA form, the CDR3 reads TGTGCCAGCAGCTTGTCATCAGGAGGATTCTATGGCTACACCTTC. Protein sequence: CASSLSSGGFYGYTF. This chain uses TRBV5-4 with TRBJ1-2; D is uncertain. The germline gives CDR1 SGHNT, CDR2 YYREEE (reference sequence). This CDR3 region has 15 residues. V lost 1 base to trimming and J lost 4 bases, with 14 bases between them.

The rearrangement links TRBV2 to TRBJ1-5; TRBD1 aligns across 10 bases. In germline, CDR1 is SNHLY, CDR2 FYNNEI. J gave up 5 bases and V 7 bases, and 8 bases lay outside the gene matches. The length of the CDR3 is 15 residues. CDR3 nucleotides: TGTGCCAGCACTAGCGGGACAGGGGTTGATCAGCCCCAGCATTTT. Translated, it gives CASTSGTGVDQPQHF.

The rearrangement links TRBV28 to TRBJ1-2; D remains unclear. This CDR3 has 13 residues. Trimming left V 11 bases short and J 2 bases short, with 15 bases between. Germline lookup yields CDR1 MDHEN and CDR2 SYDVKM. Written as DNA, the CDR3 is TGTGCCGGCCAAGAGCCTGGGAACTATGGCTACACCTTC. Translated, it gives CAGQEPGNYGYTF.

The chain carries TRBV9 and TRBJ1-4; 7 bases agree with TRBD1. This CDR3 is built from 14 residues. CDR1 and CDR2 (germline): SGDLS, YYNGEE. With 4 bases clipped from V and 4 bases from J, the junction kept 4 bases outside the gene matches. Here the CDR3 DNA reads TGTGCCAGCAGCCTGGGACAGAGTAATGAAAAACTGTTTTTT. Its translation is CASSLGQSNEKLFF.

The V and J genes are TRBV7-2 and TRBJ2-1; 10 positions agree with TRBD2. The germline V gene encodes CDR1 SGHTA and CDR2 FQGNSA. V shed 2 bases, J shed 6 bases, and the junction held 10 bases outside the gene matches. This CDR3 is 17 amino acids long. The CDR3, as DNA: TGTGCCAGCAGCTTAATGGGAGCGGGAGGGCCTCCCAATGAGCAGTTCTTC. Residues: CASSLMGAGGPPNEQFF.

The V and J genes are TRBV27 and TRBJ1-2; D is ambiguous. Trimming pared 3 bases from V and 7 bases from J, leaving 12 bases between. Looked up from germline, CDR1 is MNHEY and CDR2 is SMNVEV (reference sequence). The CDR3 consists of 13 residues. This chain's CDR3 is CASSFSGKGGYTF. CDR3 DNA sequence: TGTGCCAGCAGTTTCTCGGGGAAGGGTGGCTACACCTTC.

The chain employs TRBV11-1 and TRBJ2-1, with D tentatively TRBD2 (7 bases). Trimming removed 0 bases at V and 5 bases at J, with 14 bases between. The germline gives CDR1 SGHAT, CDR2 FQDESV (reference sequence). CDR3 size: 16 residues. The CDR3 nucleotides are TGTGCCAGCAGCTTAGCGCCGGGGGAGGGGGACAATGAGCAGTTCTTC. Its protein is CASSLAPGEGDNEQFF.

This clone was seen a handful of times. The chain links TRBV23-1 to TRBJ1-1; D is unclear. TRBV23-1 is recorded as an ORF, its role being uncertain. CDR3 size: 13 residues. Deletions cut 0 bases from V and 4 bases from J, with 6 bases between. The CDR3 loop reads CASSQSVGTEAFF. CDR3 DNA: TGCGCCAGCAGTCAATCCGTAGGCACTGAAGCTTTCTTT.